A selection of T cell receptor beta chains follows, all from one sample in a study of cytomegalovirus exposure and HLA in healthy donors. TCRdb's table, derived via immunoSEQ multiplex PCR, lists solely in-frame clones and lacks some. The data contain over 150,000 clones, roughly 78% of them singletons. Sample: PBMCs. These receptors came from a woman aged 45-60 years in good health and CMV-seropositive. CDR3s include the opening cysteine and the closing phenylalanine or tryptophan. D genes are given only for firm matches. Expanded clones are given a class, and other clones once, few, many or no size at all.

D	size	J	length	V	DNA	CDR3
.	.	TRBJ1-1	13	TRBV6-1	TGTGCCAGCAGTGAAGTTCCTTACACTGAAGCTTTCTTT	CASSEVPYTEAFF
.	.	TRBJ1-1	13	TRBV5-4	TGTGCCAGCAGTACCGACTTGACCACTGAAGCTTTCTTT	CASSTDLTTEAFF
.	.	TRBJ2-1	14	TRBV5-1	TGCGCCAGCAGTTATGGACGGGACTACAATGAGCAGTTCTTC	CASSYGRDYNEQFF
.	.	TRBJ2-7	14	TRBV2	TGTGCCAGCAGTCAACAGGGTCCAGCCTACGAGCAGTACTTC	CASSQQGPAYEQYF
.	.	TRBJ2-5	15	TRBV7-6	TGTGCCAGCAGCTTTGGCGGGGGCCCTCAGGAGACCCAGTACTTC	CASSFGGGPQETQYF
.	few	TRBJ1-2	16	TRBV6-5	TGTGCCAGCAGTTACTCTGGAGGGGAAGCTAACTATGGCTACACCTTC	CASSYSGGEANYGYTF
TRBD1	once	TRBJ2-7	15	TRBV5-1	TGCGCCAGCAGCTTAGTGACAGGGCACATCTACGAGCAGTACTTC	CASSLVTGHIYEQYF
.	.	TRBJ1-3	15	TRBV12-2	TGTGCAAGTCGCCCTTTCGTCCCCTCTGGAAACACCATATATTTT	CASRPFVPSGNTIYF
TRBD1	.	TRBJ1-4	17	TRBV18	TGTGCCAGCTCACCTCCGGGACAGGCTCTCGGGGGGGAAAAACTGTTTTTT	CASSPPGQALGGEKLFF
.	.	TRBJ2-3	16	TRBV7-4	TGTGCCAGCAGCCCGCCCCCGGGGAGGATGGCAGATACGCAGTATTTT	CASSPPPGRMADTQYF
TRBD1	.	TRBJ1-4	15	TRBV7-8	TGTGCCAGCAGCTTAGGGGGACAGGGTCAAGAAAAACTGTTTTTT	CASSLGGQGQEKLFF
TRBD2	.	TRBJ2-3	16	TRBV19	TGTGCCAGTAGTGCGGGACTAGCGGGGGGCCGGGATACGCAGTATTTT	CASSAGLAGGRDTQYF
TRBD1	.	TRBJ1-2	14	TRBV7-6	TGTGCCAGCAGCTCAGGGACAGGGAACTATGGCTACACCTTC	CASSSGTGNYGYTF
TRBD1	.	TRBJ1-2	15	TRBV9	TGTGCCAGCAGCGTAGAAGGGGGCCCGGACTATGGCTACACCTTC	CASSVEGGPDYGYTF
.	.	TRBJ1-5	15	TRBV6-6	TGTGCCAGCAGTTACGCGTCAGGGGACAATCAGCCCCAGCATTTT	CASSYASGDNQPQHF
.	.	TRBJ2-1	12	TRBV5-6	TGTGCCAGCAGCTTGGATAACAATGAGCAGTTCTTC	CASSLDNNEQFF
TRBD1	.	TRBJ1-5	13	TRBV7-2	TGTGCCAGCAGCGGACAGGGCGGACAGCCCCAGCATTTT	CASSGQGGQPQHF
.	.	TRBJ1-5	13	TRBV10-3	TGTGCCATCAGCCCCGAGAGCAATCAGCCCCAGCATTTT	CAISPESNQPQHF
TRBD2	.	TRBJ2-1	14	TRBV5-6	TGTGCCAGCAGCGGGATAGCGGGGGGCCGTGAGCAGTTCTTC	CASSGIAGGREQFF
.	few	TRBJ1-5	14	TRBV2	TGTGCCAGCAGTGAGGAGGAAAGCAATCAGCCCCAGCATTTT	CASSEEESNQPQHF
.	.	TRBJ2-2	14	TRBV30	TGTGCCCACGTCGGTGCAGGGAACACCGGGGAGCTGTTTTTT	CAHVGAGNTGELFF
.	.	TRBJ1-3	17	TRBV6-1	TGTGCCAGCAGTGAAGTGCCCCTCGGGAACTCGGGAAACACCATATATTTT	CASSEVPLGNSGNTIYF
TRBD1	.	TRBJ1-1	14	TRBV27	TGTGCCAGCAGTTTCCGGGACAGGGGCACTGAAGCTTTCTTT	CASSFRDRGTEAFF